This TCR beta chain was sequenced during a study of T cell responses to AZD1222 COVID-19 vaccine (dated by TCRdb to the early 2020s). Concerning the study at large: A total of just over 230 trial participants underwent TCR sequencing, of whom about 200 had received two doses of AZD1222 and approximately 25 had received two doses of the MenACWY control vaccine. Trial participants were enrolled into age subgroups of 18-55, 56-69 and 70-plus years, which contained 148, 28 and 57 TCR-sequenced participants, respectively. Broader findings and caveats from the paper: Because no day 14 peak-response samples were available, the repertoires could be characterized only after the peak T cell response. CD4 TCRs associated with the vaccine covered the entire spike protein, and the dominant responses were in regions 160-218 and 743-854. Participants were mostly white British and included more females than males, and it was suggested by the authors that clonal diversity may have been underestimated. Nearly half of unique spike-specific TCRs reportedly recognized epitopes outside regions mutated in the B.1.351 and B.1.1.7 variants. In the small 56-69-year group, the increase in depth fell short of significance, most likely because of low power. After two AZD1222 doses, spike-specific TCR breadth and depth were significantly higher than at day 0 and than in MenACWY recipients. Conclusions about previously exposed vaccinees are limited because only five to seven AZD1222 recipients were SARS-CoV-2 seropositive at baseline.

In the paper's terms, the time point label means: about 28 days (+/-7) after the second vaccine dose. AZD1222 recipients with second doses at about 4 weeks or about 12 weeks were pooled, because spike-specific TCR depth and breadth did not differ between schedules. Samples from vaccinated people were obtained from the UK trials COV001 and COV002, which included a single-blind randomized controlled phase 2/3 trial of AZD1222 (ChAdOx1 nCoV-19) in healthy adults. For TCRbeta chain sequencing, PBMC samples from trial participants were taken at day 0 and at day 28 after the second dose. The CDR3 regions of human TCRbeta chains were analyzed by immunosequencing. Turning to the authors' computational methods: TCRs in the repertoires were compared against a reference library of SARS-CoV-2-specific TCRs that had been generated with the MIRA antigen-specificity platform. Breadth was defined as the fraction of unique TCRs that were SARS-CoV-2-associated. Depth was defined as the fraction of total T cells that were SARS-CoV-2-associated. Using the MIRA data, every spike-specific TCR was mapped to the spike region that the TCR reacted to and assigned to either a CD4 or a CD8 class. Log10-transformed breadth and depth values were compared by one-way ANOVA with Sidak's multiple comparisons tests. Entries here come from immuneACCESS through TCRdb and include only in-frame sequences with V and J called. Some clones fail to appear in such tables; in the studies checked, an unresolved V gene covers under half of the shortfall, and the cause of the remainder is unknown. That table supplies the V and J calls and clone size; D and trimming were determined from the DNA. The sample table contains some 150,000 clones; only one count was recorded for 75% to 95% of them. The ten largest clones take up approximately 3% of the sample.

From the cysteine up to the phenylalanine, the CDR3 has a length of 14 residues. Only the CDR3 portion is preserved as DNA: 42 bases, with reading frame beginning at the first base. V is clipped by 4 bases and J by 6 bases, and the sequence between their germline boundaries is 15 bases long. The CDR1 and CDR2 encoded by the germline V gene are KGHSH and LQKENI. About this clone itself: Which antigen it targets is not known. Within one base of it there is no much larger clone, and no base qualities were kept.

The specimen comprised peripheral blood, sampled 28 days after the second AZD1222 dose. The origin of this receptor is an adult who received the AZD1222 COVID-19 vaccine. This receptor chain uses TRBV18 and TRBJ1-1; no D gene is confidently identified. The CDR3 protein sequence reads: CASSRKTGEAEAFF. At the DNA level, the sequence is TGTGCCAGCTCACGCAAAACCGGGGAGGCTGAAGCTTTCTTT.